This T cell receptor (beta chain) is from a study of blood T cells in healthy people across ages. Study as a whole: Capture by template switching was about one barcoded beta molecule per two T cells.

V lost 5 bases, J lost 7 bases, and 20 bases stayed unmatched. This CDR3 region has 18 residues. Overall study findings and caveats: There was a strong correlation between TCR beta diversity and naive T cell percentage. More naive CD4+ cells and higher diversity were found in long-lived than in aged donors. Researchers judged that diversity estimates from one million T cells fell short of true values.

A sample-barcoded 5' primer and a J-beta primer mix were used in a second PCR of about 6 to 12 cycles. TCRdb passed the 5' RACE reads through MiXCR, listing each CDR3 protein once. Of 1.5 million to 2 million distinct CDR3 sequences in the sample, roughly 28% were seen once. In this sample, this clonotype turned up once. Its target is not known. The sequencing input was blood. The clonotype was recovered from a woman in her 30s in good health. The chain employs TRBV12-3 or TRBV12-4 and TRBJ2-7, with 10 bases matching TRBD1. The CDR3 DNA follows: TGTGCCAGCAGTCCCGGGACAGGGGAAGGGGTTCCCCACAATGAGCAGTACTTC. Translating gives CASSPGTGEGVPHNEQYF.